This T cell receptor beta chain was recorded in a study of T cell responses to AZD1222 COVID-19 vaccine. Profiling relied on immunoSEQ multiplex PCR, and the TCRdb table lists in-frame clones only, not all of them. Of 90,000 to 150,000 clones in the sample, roughly 86% were seen once. The germline gives CDR1 ENHRY, CDR2 SYGVKD. The CDR3 runs to 14 residues. Trimming at V came to 10 bases and at J to 3 bases, leaving 9 bases not matched to a gene. The chain recombines TRBV10-3 with TRBJ1-5; TRBD1 aligns across 7 bases. Sequenced material: peripheral blood, taken 28 days after the second AZD1222 dose. The clonotype comes from an adult who received the AZD1222 COVID-19 vaccine. CDR3 loop: CASRQGSDNQPQHF. The CDR3 DNA reads TGTGCCAGCCGACAGGGATCGGACAATCAGCCCCAGCATTTT.